Listed here is a single T cell receptor (beta chain). This sample is part of a study of blood T cell repertoires in COVID-19. As for the study in general: Samples representing acute and convalescent COVID-19 were sourced from the United States, Italy and Spain. Sample material is recorded as cDNA or gDNA derived from T cells, B-cell-depleted T cells, or PBMCs.

This CDR3 has 10 amino acids. The V gene's germline CDR1 is DFQATT and CDR2 SNEGSKA (reference sequence). V was trimmed by 4 bases and J by 6 bases, leaving 7 bases between them. Methods used by the authors: By means of reference gene primer amplification, nucleated cell counts were estimated. The method was immunoSEQ multiplex PCR; TCRdb's version includes in-frame clones alone and lacks a portion of them. That table furnishes V, J and clone size, whereas the DNA furnished D and trimming. The sample carries about 76,000 clones, over 70% recorded once. The chain carries TRBV20-1 and TRBJ2-7; D is ambiguous. The source of this sequence is a man in his forties or fifties with active COVID-19. Material: peripheral blood. The CDR3 coding sequence is TGCAGTGCTATAGACGGCGAGCAGTACTTC. This codes for CSAIDGEQYF.